This TCR beta chain was observed in a study of beta chain features in type 1 diabetes. This clone was detected only a few times. Every bit of the isolated RNA underwent reverse transcription, so sequencing read expressed TCRB transcripts. This table comes from immunoSEQ multiplex PCR, and its TCRdb copy is limited to in-frame clones, with some not included. The table has around 400,000 clones, approximately 16% seen once. The CDR3 runs to 13 residues. The V segment lost 8 bases and the J segment 3 bases; nucleotides outside the gene matches: 8. Germline-derived CDR1 and CDR2 are GTSNPN and SVGIG (reference sequence).

This sequence joins TRBV30 and TRBJ1-2, with 8 bases matching TRBD1. This sequence was found in a woman aged 18 to 35 in good health. The sample consisted of naive CD4+ T cells from blood. CDR3 in DNA: TGTGCCCGCTCCACACAGGGGGACTATGGCTACACCTTC. Amino acids: CARSTQGDYGYTF.